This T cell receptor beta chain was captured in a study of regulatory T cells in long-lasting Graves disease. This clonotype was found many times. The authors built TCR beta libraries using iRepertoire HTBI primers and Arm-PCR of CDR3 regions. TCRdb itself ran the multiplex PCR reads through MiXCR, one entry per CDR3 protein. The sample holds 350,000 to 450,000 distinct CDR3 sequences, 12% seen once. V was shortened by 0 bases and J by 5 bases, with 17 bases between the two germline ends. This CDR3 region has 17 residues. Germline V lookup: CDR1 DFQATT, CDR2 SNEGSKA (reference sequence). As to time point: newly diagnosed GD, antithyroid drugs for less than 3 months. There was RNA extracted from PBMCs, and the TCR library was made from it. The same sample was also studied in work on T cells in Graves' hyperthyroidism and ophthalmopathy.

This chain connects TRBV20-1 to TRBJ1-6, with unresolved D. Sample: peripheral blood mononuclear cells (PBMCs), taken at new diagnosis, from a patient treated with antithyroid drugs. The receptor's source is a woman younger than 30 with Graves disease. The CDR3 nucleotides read TGCAGTGCTAGAGACATACGCAAGGCAGCTGATAATTCACCCCTCCACTTT. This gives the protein CSARDIRKAADNSPLHF.